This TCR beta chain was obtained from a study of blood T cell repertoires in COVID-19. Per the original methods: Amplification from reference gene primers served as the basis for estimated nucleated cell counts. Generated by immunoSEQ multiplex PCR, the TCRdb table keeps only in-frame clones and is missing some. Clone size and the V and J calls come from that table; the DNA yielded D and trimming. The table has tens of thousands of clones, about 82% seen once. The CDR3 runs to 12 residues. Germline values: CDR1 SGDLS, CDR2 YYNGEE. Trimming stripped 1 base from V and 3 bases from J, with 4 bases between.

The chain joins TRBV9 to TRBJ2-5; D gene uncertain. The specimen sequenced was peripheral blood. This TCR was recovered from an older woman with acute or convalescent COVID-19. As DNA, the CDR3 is TGTGCCAGCAGCGTATCGGAAGAGACCCAGTACTTC. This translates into CASSVSEETQYF.